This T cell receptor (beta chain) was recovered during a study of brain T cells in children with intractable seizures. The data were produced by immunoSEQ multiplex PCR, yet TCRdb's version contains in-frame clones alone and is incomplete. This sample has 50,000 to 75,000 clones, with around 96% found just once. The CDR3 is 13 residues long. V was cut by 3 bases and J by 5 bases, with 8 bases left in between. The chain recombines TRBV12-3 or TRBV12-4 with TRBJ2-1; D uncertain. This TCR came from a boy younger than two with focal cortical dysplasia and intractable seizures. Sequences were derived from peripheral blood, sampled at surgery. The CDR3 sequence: CASSFWGNNEQFF. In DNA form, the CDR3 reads TGTGCCAGCAGTTTTTGGGGAAACAATGAGCAGTTCTTC.